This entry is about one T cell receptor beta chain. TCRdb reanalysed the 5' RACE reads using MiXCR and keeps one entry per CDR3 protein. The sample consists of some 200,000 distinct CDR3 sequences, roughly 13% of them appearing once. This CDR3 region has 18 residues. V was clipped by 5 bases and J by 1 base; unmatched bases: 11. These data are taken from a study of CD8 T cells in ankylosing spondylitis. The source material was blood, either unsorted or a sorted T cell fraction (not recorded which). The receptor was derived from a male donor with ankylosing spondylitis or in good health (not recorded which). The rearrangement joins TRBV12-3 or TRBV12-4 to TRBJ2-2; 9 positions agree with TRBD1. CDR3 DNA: TGTGCCAGCAGTACACTAACCGGGACAGGGATGAACACCGGGGAGCTGTTTTTT. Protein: CASSTLTGTGMNTGELFF.